The entry that follows covers one T cell receptor beta chain sequence. What it binds is unknown. The CDR3 is 12 residues long. Germline V lookup: CDR1 MNHNS, CDR2 SASEGT. Deletions cut 7 bases from V and 7 bases from J, with 13 bases between. This entry comes from a study of T cells in Graves' hyperthyroidism and ophthalmopathy. With duration under 3 months, ophthalmopathy was active: Clinical Activity Score at least 3, NOSPECS at least 4. Broader study findings: The model foresaw ophthalmopathy a median approximately 6.3 months prior to onset.

RNA transcripts served as the template for amplifying TCR beta CDR3 regions. HTBI primers were the set used in a first-round RT-PCR of the TCR CDR3. TCRdb reprocessed the multiplex PCR reads with MiXCR, giving one entry per CDR3 protein. The sample lists about 600,000 distinct CDR3 sequences, approximately 15% occurring once. This sequence originates from a young woman with Graves' ophthalmopathy. The chain is built from TRBV6-1 and TRBJ1-2, with a tentative D call TRBD1 (5 bases). Sequenced sample: blood. DNA of the CDR3: TGTGCCAGCATCCAGGGACCCGGTGGCTACACCTTC. Its translation: CASIQGPGGYTF.